The sequence of this T cell receptor (beta chain) was determined in a study of beta chain features in type 1 diabetes. Study overall: Researchers looked at some 110 million sorted cells across all samples.

Expressed TCRB transcripts got sequenced, as all isolated RNA was reverse transcribed. Method: immunoSEQ multiplex PCR; TCRdb's copy keeps in-frame clones and lacks some. In the table there are 250,000 to 350,000 clones, about 15% of which are singletons. Germline values: CDR1 SGHRS, CDR2 YFSETQ. The length of the CDR3 is 13 residues. V lost 4 bases and J lost 4, with 10 bases in between. A CD45RO/CCR7/CD25/CD127/CD95/CD27 panel sorted naive, central memory, regulatory and stem cell-like memory CD4+ cells. This TCR came from a man aged 25 to 40 in good health. Input material: central memory CD4+ T cells from blood. The chain is built from TRBV5-1 and TRBJ2-3; D call uncertain. The CDR3 coding sequence is TGCGCCAGCAGCAAAGTGGGCGCAGATACGCAGTATTTT. This sequence encodes CASSKVGADTQYF.